This T cell receptor beta chain derives from a study of spatial heterogeneity in lung cancer. Overall study context: In the raw reads, each unique TCR and UMI combination was present more than ten times on average. Study findings and constraints: The study found that expanded intratumoral alpha and beta TCR counts tracked tumor mutation counts.

This sample's time point: sample taken at primary tumor resection. No cells were sorted before sequencing. The whole RNA sequenced was extracted from tumor, nontumor lung or frozen PBMC. This clonotype occurred many times. Its antigen remains unidentified. Using its own MiXCR run on the 5' RACE reads, TCRdb lists one record per CDR3 protein. The sample has 15,000 to 20,000 distinct CDR3 sequences, around 6.9% seen once. This receptor was taken from a female donor with early-stage non-small cell lung cancer. The sample consisted of lung tumor tissue, taken at surgery.

The CDR3 is CASSQDPGGNTEAFF. CDR3 sequence (DNA): TGTGCCAGCAGCCAAGACCCGGGGGGCAACACTGAAGCTTTCTTT. The chain has TRBV3-1 and TRBJ1-1; perhaps TRBD1 as D (6 bases). Trimming removed 0 bases from V and 2 bases from J, with 10 bases in between. From germline, CDR1 is LGHDT and CDR2 YNNKEL (reference sequence). This CDR3 is 15 amino acids long.